The 31 T cell receptor beta chains listed next were all sequenced from one sample in a study of T cell repertoires in aging, cancer and after chemotherapy. Rearranged V-D-J TRB sequences were amplified with a mixed TRB-A/B primer pool. TCRdb redid the calling of the multiplex PCR reads with MiXCR, one entry per CDR3 protein. This sample has 10,000 to 15,000 distinct CDR3 sequences, with about 29% found just once. Amplification of TCR beta used genomic DNA extracted from peripheral blood. The sequenced sample consisted of blood. These receptors all stem from a human donor with a blood cancer.

The sample holds many counts of this clonotype. The chain is built from TRBV29-1 and TRBJ1-5, with TRBD1 matching over 9 bases. CDR1 SQVTM and CDR2 ANQGSEA come from the germline V gene. J gave up 4 bases and V 7 bases, and 11 bases lay outside the gene matches. CDR3 length equals 15 residues. The CDR3 loop reads CSAASTGGGNQPQHF. CDR3 DNA sequence: TGCAGCGCAGCATCGACAGGGGGAGGGAATCAGCCCCAGCATTTT.

By sample fraction, this clonotype is medium-sized. The gene calls are TRBV19 and TRBJ2-1; no firm D call. Germline values: CDR1 LNHDA, CDR2 SQIVND (reference sequence). The CDR3 sequence is 12 residues long. Trimming removed 7 bases at V and 6 bases at J, with 10 bases between. CDR3 loop: CASTGESNEQFF. CDR3 coding DNA: TGTGCCAGTACGGGCGAGAGCAATGAGCAGTTCTTC.

This clonotype is termed medium-sized. The chain is built from TRBV29-1 and TRBJ1-1; no clear D gene. V dropped 4 bases and J dropped 0 bases, with 3 bases sitting between them. This CDR3 is 11 amino acids long. CDR1 is SQVTM, CDR2 ANQGSEA, per germline. The CDR3 nucleotides read TGCAGCGTTGCAGTGAACACTGAAGCTTTCTTT. Its translation is CSVAVNTEAFF.

The rearrangement uses TRBV5-5 and TRBJ2-7, with 7 bases fitting TRBD1. CDR3 length: 17 amino acids. CDR1 is SGHKS and CDR2 is YYEKEE in the germline V gene (reference sequence). V shed 5 bases and J 5 bases; nucleotides not matched to a gene: 19. CDR3 nucleotides: TGTGCCAGCAGATCGACCGACAGGGCGAAACCCCCGCACGAGCAGTACTTC. It yields the protein CASRSTDRAKPPHEQYF.

In its sample, this clonotype was seen many times. The gene calls are TRBV27 and TRBJ1-1, with 8 bases lining up with TRBD1. The CDR3 consists of 14 residues. In germline, CDR1 is MNHEY, CDR2 SMNVEV (reference sequence). Germline trimming cut 5 bases from V and 4 bases from J; bases unmatched to any gene: 6. CDR3 DNA: TGTGCCAGCAGTACCAGGACAGGGCCCACTGAAGCTTTCTTT. This sequence encodes CASSTRTGPTEAFF.

This clonotype was seen a single time. This sequence joins TRBV7-6 and TRBJ2-3; TRBD2 might be the D (6 bases). The germline V gene has CDR1 SGHVS and CDR2 FNYEAQ. This CDR3 comprises 17 residues. The V end was cut by 1 base, the J end by 5 bases, with 19 bases between. CDR3 nucleotide sequence: TGTGCCAGCAGCTTAGTGGGAGGACTTTCAGGTGGAGATACGCAGTATTTT. It codes for CASSLVGGLSGGDTQYF.

The gene calls are TRBV7-6 and TRBJ2-7; weak D call: TRBD2 (6 bases). Trimming left V 4 bases short and J 5 bases short, with 9 bases between. The length of the CDR3 is 12 residues. The germline CDR1 and CDR2 sequences are SGHVS and FNYEAQ. The DNA for the CDR3 is TGTGCCAGCAGCTCCGGGGGAAACGAGCAGTACTTC. This translates into CASSSGGNEQYF.

By frequency in the sample, this clonotype is medium-sized (0.01 to 0.1%). The V and J genes are TRBV30 and TRBJ2-6; D is unclear. Per the germline V gene, CDR1 is GTSNPN and CDR2 is SVGIG (reference sequence). V gave up 1 base and J gave up 4 bases, with 8 bases separating them. CDR3 length: 14 residues. The DNA for the CDR3 is TGTGCCTGGAGTGGACTCGAGGGGGCCAACGTCCTGACTTTC. The encoded protein is CAWSGLEGANVLTF.

A remark on this clonotype: One junction end disagrees with the germline gene, perhaps due to a read error. This chain joins TRBV7-9 and TRBJ1-4; 7 bases are a match to TRBD1. Germline lookup yields CDR1 SEHNR and CDR2 FQNEAQ (reference sequence). This CDR3 region has 14 residues. The CDR3 bases are TGCGCCAGCAGCTTGGGACAGACTAATGAAAAACTGTTTTTT. Translation: CASSLGQTNEKLFF.

In its sample, this clonotype was seen a few times. This chain joins TRBV20-1 and TRBJ1-2; tentatively, D is TRBD1 (6 bases). Germline V CDR1 and CDR2: DFQATT, SNEGSKA (reference sequence). V was clipped by 0 bases and J by 4 bases, with 21 bases between them. This CDR3 region has 17 residues. CDR3 DNA sequence: TGCAGTGCTAGAGATTTCCTCACAGGGATCGTAGGCTATGGCTACACCTTC. Encoded protein: CSARDFLTGIVGYGYTF.

By its share, this clonotype is medium-sized. The genes are TRBV5-4 and TRBJ2-5, with 9 nucleotides matching TRBD2. V dropped 3 bases and J dropped 5; count of bases not matched to a gene: 5. The germline V gene has CDR1 SGHNT and CDR2 YYREEE (reference sequence). This CDR3 comprises 14 residues. This CDR3 reads CASSSRGGAETQYF. CDR3 in DNA: TGTGCCAGCAGCTCGCGGGGGGGCGCGGAGACCCAGTACTTC. Variable domain in full (rest from reference TRBV5-4 and TRBJ2-5): ETGVTQSPTHLIKTRGQQVTLRCSSQSGHNTVSWYQQALGQGPQFIFQYYREEENGRGNFPPRFSGLQFPNYSSELNVNALELDDSALYLCASSSRGGAETQYFGPGTRLLVL.

This clonotype is labeled as medium-sized. The J gene is TRBJ2-1, the V gene TRBV5-4; 13 positions agree with TRBD2. J gave up 3 bases and V 0 bases, and 3 bases lay outside the gene matches. The CDR3 is 17 residues long. Germline CDR1 is SGHNT and CDR2 is YYREEE (reference sequence). The CDR3 region has the DNA TGTGCCAGCAGCTTGGGAGGGACTAGCGGGAACTACAATGAGCAGTTCTTC. Translating gives CASSLGGTSGNYNEQFF.

Only a few counts were recorded for this clonotype. This chain links TRBV27 with TRBJ2-2; D may be TRBD1 or TRBD2 (6 bases each). Germline V CDR1 and CDR2: MNHEY, SMNVEV (reference sequence). V was shortened by 4 bases and J by 5 bases, with 14 bases between the two germline ends. The CDR3 has 15 amino acids. CDR3 protein: CASSSGAGATGELFF. The CDR3 region has the DNA TGTGCCAGCAGTTCGGGGGCCGGAGCGACCGGGGAGCTGTTTTTT.

This chain links TRBV15 with TRBJ1-1; D is perhaps TRBD1 (5 bases). Germline CDR1 and CDR2: LNHNV and YYDKDF (reference sequence). V shed 3 bases and J shed 0 bases, with 14 bases lying between them. The length of the CDR3 is 16 residues. The CDR3 reads CATSSYFRAVNTEAFF. The CDR3 bases are TGTGCCACCAGCAGTTACTTCAGGGCCGTGAACACTGAAGCTTTCTTT.

A few counts support this clonotype. The chain couples TRBV27 to TRBJ1-5; unclear D gene. CDR1 and CDR2 (germline): MNHEY, SMNVEV (reference sequence). CDR3 length equals 13 residues. Between the trimmed V and J ends, which lost 3 bases and 7 bases, there was a span of 10 bases. The CDR3 DNA sequence: TGTGCCAGCAGTTTGTCGGTGAAGCAGCCCCAGCATTTT. It translates to CASSLSVKQPQHF.

The V gene is TRBV4-3, the J gene TRBJ2-1; TRBD2 is a possible D gene (5 bases). CDR3 length equals 19 residues. Per the germline V gene, CDR1 is LGHNA and CDR2 is YSLEER. With 2 bases removed from V and 6 bases from J, the gap between germline ends came to 26 bases. As DNA, the CDR3 is TGCGCCAGCAGCCAATTCCGGGGTTTAGAGGGCACCTCGGGCAATGAGCAGTTCTTC. Its protein is CASSQFRGLEGTSGNEQFF.

This clonotype was picked up a small number of times. The CDR3 sequence is CASSLERGQPQHF. CDR3 DNA sequence: TGCGCCAGCAGCTTGGAACGCGGTCAGCCCCAGCATTTT. The chain has TRBV5-1 and TRBJ1-5; no clear D. Germline loops: CDR1 SGHRS, CDR2 YFSETQ. The CDR3 sequence is 13 residues long. V lost 0 bases, J lost 6 bases, and 7 bases lay in between.

By frequency in the sample, this clonotype is medium-sized. The CDR3 here is CASSSLNTGEYEQYV. In nucleotides, the CDR3 is TGTGCCAGCAGTAGTCTCAACACAGGGGAGTACGAGCAGTACGTC. The rearrangement uses TRBV6-2 or TRBV6-3 and TRBJ2-7; TRBD1 agrees at 7 bases. V was pared by 5 bases and J by 4 bases, with 11 bases of the junction left unmatched. Per the germline V gene, CDR1 is MNHEY and CDR2 is SVGEGT. CDR3 length equals 15 residues.

The chain has TRBV5-4 and TRBJ2-5, with no clear D. Trimming removed 0 bases at V and 2 bases at J, with 17 bases between. The CDR3 totals 17 residues. CDR1 and CDR2 (germline): SGHNT, YYREEE (reference sequence). The CDR3 nucleotides are TGTGCCAGCAGCTTGGGCTCTGTGGGATCAAAACAAGAGACCCAGTACTTC. Its protein is CASSLGSVGSKQETQYF.

A remark on this clonotype: This may arise from a read error, as a much more abundant clone is one base away. This chain uses TRBV6-5 with TRBJ2-2, with D uncertain. This CDR3 comprises 14 residues. CDR1 is MNHEY and CDR2 is SVGAGI in the germline V gene. The CDR3 sequence is CASSYSAPVGQLFF. CDR3 sequence (DNA): TGTGCCAGCAGTTACTCAGCGCCGGTCGGGCAGCTGTTTTTT.

V is TRBV7-9 and J is TRBJ2-6, with D unresolved. This CDR3 region has 16 residues. V lost 1 base and J 0 bases, leaving 7 bases between the germline ends. The germline V gene encodes CDR1 SEHNR and CDR2 FQNEAQ (reference sequence). As DNA, the CDR3 is TGTGCCAGCAGCTTAGGACGCAGCTCTGGGGCCAACGTCCTGACTTTC. It codes for CASSLGRSSGANVLTF.

Within the sample, this clonotype is medium-sized (0.01 to 0.1%). The chain combines TRBV5-5 with TRBJ1-6; D gene uncertain. The CDR3 loop spans 14 amino acids. The V gene's germline CDR1 is SGHKS and CDR2 YYEKEE (reference sequence). V was cut by 4 bases and J by 9 bases, with 14 bases left in between. CDR3 in amino acids: CASSQGAAGSPLHF. In DNA, the CDR3 is TGTGCCAGCAGCCAAGGTGCCGCCGGTTCACCCCTCCACTTT.

The table lists this clonotype with many counts. The gene calls are TRBV19 and TRBJ2-4; 11 positions agree with TRBD2. Germline V gives CDR1 LNHDA, CDR2 SQIVND (reference sequence). The CDR3 consists of 14 residues. With 5 bases clipped from V and 8 bases from J, the junction kept 5 bases outside the gene matches. For the CDR3, the DNA is TGTGCCAGTAGTGAGGGACTAGCGGAGGACATTCAGTACTTC. This sequence encodes CASSEGLAEDIQYF.

The genes are TRBV10-3 and TRBJ2-3; D is unresolved. V lost 8 bases, J lost 4 bases, and 25 bases lay in between. In germline, CDR1 is ENHRY, CDR2 SYGVKD. This CDR3 is built from 17 residues. This chain's CDR3 is CAISGNRRQIGADTQYF. CDR3 in DNA: TGTGCCATCTCAGGTAATAGGCGGCAGATTGGGGCAGATACGCAGTATTTT.

V usage is TRBV6-2 or TRBV6-3 and J usage is TRBJ1-1; D gene ambiguous. The CDR3 length is 14 residues. Trimming took off 6 bases at V and 5 bases at J, with 16 bases between the two ends. The germline CDR1 and CDR2 sequences are MNHEY and SVGEGT. The CDR3 sequence is CASRSSWTITEAFF. CDR3 nucleotide sequence: TGTGCCAGCAGGAGCTCATGGACGATTACTGAAGCTTTCTTT.

The chain combines TRBV6-1 with TRBJ1-5, with D possibly TRBD1 on 5 matching bases. The CDR3 spans 16 residues. The V and J ends lost 2 bases and 2 bases respectively, with 13 bases between them. CDR1 and CDR2 (germline): MNHNS, SASEGT. The CDR3: CASSEFPGVGNQPQHF. CDR3 bases: TGTGCCAGCAGTGAATTTCCGGGGGTCGGCAATCAGCCCCAGCATTTT.

This clonotype was seen only a few times. The chain joins TRBV5-1 to TRBJ1-2; a possible D gene is TRBD1 (5 bases). Germline loops: CDR1 SGHRS, CDR2 YFSETQ. This CDR3 has 15 amino acids. V lost 4 bases to trimming and J lost 4 bases, with 17 bases between them. CDR3 protein: CASSDPRDGLYGYTF. CDR3 sequence (DNA): TGCGCCAGCAGCGACCCCCGGGACGGACTCTATGGCTACACCTTC. The full variable domain, completed using reference TRBV5-1 and TRBJ1-2, is KAGVTQTPRYLIKTRGQQVTLSCSPISGHRSVSWYQQTPGQGLQFLFEYFSETQRNKGNFPGRFSGRQFSNSRSEMNVSTLELGDSALYLCASSDPRDGLYGYTFGSGTRLTVV.

Within the sample, this clonotype is medium-sized. The V call is TRBV18, the J call TRBJ2-3; D remains unclear. The CDR3 covers 15 residues. V gave up 3 bases and J gave up 2 bases, with 12 bases separating them. Germline V gene data show CDR1 as KGHSH and CDR2 as LQKENI. The CDR3 DNA sequence: TGTGCCAGCTCACCCGTATATCCCCCCACAGATACGCAGTATTTT. Translated: CASSPVYPPTDTQYF. The full variable domain, completed using reference TRBV18 and TRBJ2-3, is NAGVMQNPRHLVRRRGQEARLRCSPMKGHSHVYWYRQLPEEGLKFMVYLQKENIIDESGMPKERFSAEFPKEGPSILRIQQVVRGDSAAYFCASSPVYPPTDTQYFGPGTRLTVL.

The V gene is TRBV10-3, the J gene TRBJ1-1; D is unresolved. This CDR3 is 16 amino acids long. Germline CDR1 is ENHRY and CDR2 is SYGVKD. Trimming left V 0 bases short and J 2 bases short, with 13 bases between. The CDR3, as DNA: TGTGCCATCAGTGAGTCTTTTAAGGCAGGAAACACTGAAGCTTTCTTT. This gives the protein CAISESFKAGNTEAFF.

This chain uses TRBV5-1 with TRBJ2-4; D is undetermined. Trimming took 2 bases from V and 1 from J, leaving 10 bases between them. The CDR3 runs 15 residues. Germline V gene sequence: CDR1 SGHRS, CDR2 YFSETQ. CDR3 residues: CASSLFPDAKNIQYF. For the CDR3, the DNA is TGCGCCAGCAGCTTATTTCCGGACGCCAAAAACATTCAGTACTTC.

By proportion, this clonotype is medium-sized. The chain is built from TRBV6-4 and TRBJ2-2; D is unclear. The germline V gene encodes CDR1 MRHNA and CDR2 SNTAGT. The CDR3 length is 13 residues. V was pared by 2 bases and J by 2 bases, with 3 bases between. The CDR3 region has the DNA TGTGCCAGCAGTGACAAAAACACCGGGGAGCTGTTTTTT. Its protein product is CASSDKNTGELFF.